This T cell receptor (beta chain) was captured by sequencing in a study of neoadjuvant anti-PD-1 for oral cavity cancer. Study-wide background: Non-progressing patients received a fourth nivolumab dose near day 43, then surgery on days 50-56.

V shed 4 bases and J shed 1 base, with 13 bases lying between them. The CDR3 is 15 amino acids. Germline assignment: CDR1 MGHRA and CDR2 YSYEKL. Sequencing used immunoSEQ multiplex PCR; TCRdb keeps in-frame clones, though not all of them. The top ten hold about 4% of the sample, which has around 31,000 clones, just under 90% seen once. The sequenced sample was PBMCs, obtained before nivolumab (anti-PD-1) treatment. This chain links TRBV4-1 with TRBJ1-2; no reliable D call. This TCR came from a person aged 35 to 85 with oral cavity squamous cell carcinoma. The CDR3 is CASSPPTRNNYGYTF. The CDR3 DNA is TGCGCCAGCAGCCCCCCGACCCGGAATAACTATGGCTACACCTTC.